This record covers a single T cell receptor beta chain. This clone showed up just once. Its antigen is not yet known. Base qualities are not provided; no much larger clone lies one nucleotide away. V is cut by 3 bases and J by 0 bases, and the space between the germline ends is 14 bases. Sequences SGHNT (CDR1) and YYREEE (CDR2) are obtained from the germline V gene (reference sequence). The CDR3, cysteine through phenylalanine, is 16 amino acids long. CDR3 DNA is the only sequence kept; it has 48 bases, read in frame from the first base. Participants in the prospective study were aged about 18 to 95 years, lived in 20 to 25 United States geographic areas, and enrolled through a virtual design. Cohort assignment in the prospective study relied on participant-reported clinical history from a screening survey and a study questionnaire. Exposed participants had been in contact with someone with a PCR-confirmed or clinician-diagnosed COVID-19 case within 2 weeks of study entry. Mobile phlebotomists in the prospective study collected whole blood, serum and a nasopharyngeal or oropharyngeal swab from every participant. Over an approximately two-month period, participants in the prospective study had the option of providing additional blood draws and questionnaires. Blood samples from the prospective study were shipped frozen or at room temperature prior to DNA extraction.

The data originate from a study of blood T cell repertoires in COVID-19 (TCRdb year 2020). For context, the study as a whole: Samples from collaborators originated in the United States, Italy and Spain and spanned both the acute and convalescent phases of COVID-19. The repertoires were made available in a free public database intended to serve as a resource for research on the immune response to SARS-CoV-2. The samples were drawn from two sources: the first 160 participants of the ongoing ImmuneRACE study, and 1,200 or so subjects contributed by 6 global collaborators. The sample metadata nearly always contained a de-identified subject ID, COVID-19 status, age in years and sex. The material from the prospective study consisted of cDNA or gDNA derived from T cells, B-cell-depleted T cells, or PBMCs. Deeply sampled blood TCRbeta repertoires from subjects exposed to, actively infected with, or recovered from COVID-19 were included in the dataset. HLA class I and class II types, where available, came from metadata supplied by the sample provider rather than from assay-based typing.

Findings and caveats that apply to the study as a whole: Clinical and demographic metadata were provided uncurated, with the amount varying by source and participant.

TCRbeta CDR3 regions were amplified from genomic DNA by means of the immunoSEQ Assay, a bias-controlled multiplex PCR. The study's own analysis went as follows. The number of nucleated cells in each sample was estimated from the amplification of reference gene primers within the assay. To quantify the absolute abundance of each unique TCRbeta CDR3 rearrangement, sequence reads were collapsed and filtered. Productive Simpson clonality was computed per sample as the square root of Simpson's diversity index over productive rearrangements. TCRdb took over this immuneACCESS table, retaining in-frame rearrangements with V and J assigned. Such tables are incomplete; in checked studies, under half of the missing clones stem from an unresolved V gene, and the remainder is unexplained. V, J and clone size are those of that table, while D and trimming were read from the DNA. This sample has a few hundred thousand clones in its table, and approximately 91% of those were observed once. The top ten clones comprise about 0.78% of the sample.

Sequencing used PBMCs or T cells enriched from blood (not recorded which). The receptor comes from a woman aged 40 to 50 who had been exposed to COVID-19. In this chain, TRBV5-4 is recombined with TRBJ2-3; the D gene identity is not certain. CDR3 region: CASSSLSGASTDTQYF. The sequenced DNA is TGTGCCAGCAGCTCACTTAGTGGAGCCAGCACAGATACGCAGTATTTT.